These 15 T cell receptor beta chains originate from one sample sequenced in a study of tumor and adjacent non-tumor tissue in lung cancer. The template was RNA from unsorted bulk tissue. This non-tumor lung sample came from over 3 cm beyond the tumor edge. The library came from three nested PCR rounds adapted from ARM-PCR protocols. MiXCR was run by TCRdb on the multiplex PCR reads, yielding one entry per CDR3 protein. The table has 90,000 to 110,000 distinct CDR3 sequences, about 63% seen once. Sequencing used distant non-tumor lung tissue. Receptors were obtained from a man between 60 and 75 years old with non-small cell lung cancer.

There are many counts of this clonotype. The chain has TRBV29-1 and TRBJ2-7; 7 bases agree with TRBD1. Trimming removed 5 bases from V and 3 bases from J; junction bases left unmatched: 10. This CDR3 has 14 residues. CDR1 SQVTM and CDR2 ANQGSEA come from the germline V gene. The CDR3 DNA reads as TGCAGCGTTCTTCGGACAGGAAACGACTACGAGCAGTACTTC. This codes for CSVLRTGNDYEQYF.

A note on this clonotype: This clone may be a read error of a much larger clone one base away. This chain joins TRBV12-3 or TRBV12-4 and TRBJ2-5; tentative D call: TRBD1 (5 bases). This CDR3 spans 15 amino acids. Trimming removed 6 bases at V and 4 bases at J, with 18 bases between. The chain's CDR3 is CASSPRSPTGETQYF. In nucleotides, the CDR3 is TGTGCCAGCAGCCCGCGGTCACCAACAGGAGAGACCCAGTACTTC.

Of note for this clonotype: In this CDR3 the conserved last residue, phenylalanine or tryptophan, is missing, so a read error is likely. The rearrangement uses TRBV11-3 and TRBJ2-7, with 7 bases identical to TRBD2. The CDR3 runs to 15 residues. Looked up from germline, CDR1 is SGHNT and CDR2 is YENEEA. The CDR3 reads CASSLEGEGSYEQYS. As DNA, the CDR3 is TGTGCCAGCAGCTTAGAAGGGGAGGGCTCCTACGAACAGTACTCA.

The genes are TRBV6-2 or TRBV6-3 and TRBJ1-5; TRBD1 is a possible D gene (5 bases). Germline CDR1 MNHEY, CDR2 SVGEGT. V was shortened by 2 bases and J by 10 bases, with 18 bases between the two germline ends. This CDR3 comprises 15 residues. CDR3 amino acids: CASSYGRGISHPQHF. CDR3 bases: TGTGCCAGCAGTTACGGTCGGGGCATAAGTCATCCCCAGCATTTT.

Comments on this clonotype: The junction differs from germline at one of its ends, possibly a read error. This rearrangement joins TRBV11-1 to TRBJ2-2; D might be TRBD1 or TRBD2, each matching 6 bases. Germline V gene sequence: CDR1 SGHAT, CDR2 FQDESV (reference sequence). This CDR3 is 14 amino acids long. CDR3 amino acids: CPSCLGGTTGELVF. CDR3 DNA sequence: TGTCCCAGCTGCTTAGGGGGGACCACCGGGGAGCTGGTTTTT.

Only a few counts were recorded for this clonotype. The CDR3 sequence: CARSGTGLALETQYF. The CDR3 DNA is TGTGCCCGCTCGGGTACGGGACTAGCGTTAGAGACCCAGTACTTC. The gene calls are TRBV12-3 or TRBV12-4 and TRBJ2-5; 10 bases map to TRBD2. CDR3 length: 15 residues. J was trimmed by 4 bases and V by 11 bases; bases with no gene match: 13.

This clonotype was found many times. The chain couples TRBV30 to TRBJ1-1; D call uncertain. V was trimmed by 1 base and J by 3 bases, leaving 3 bases between them. Germline loops: CDR1 GTSNPN, CDR2 SVGIG (reference sequence). This CDR3 spans 11 amino acids. CDR3 sequence: CAWSGDTEAFF. DNA of the CDR3: TGTGCCTGGAGTGGGGACACTGAAGCTTTCTTT.

On this clonotype itself: A read error may account for a junction end that differs from germline. V and J are TRBV4-1 and TRBJ2-4; 10 bases are shared with TRBD2. This CDR3 region has 19 residues. The V gene's germline CDR1 is MGHRA and CDR2 YSYEKL. The CDR3 here is CASSQDRVTSGKAKNIQYF. The CDR3 DNA reads as TGTGCTAGCAGCCAAGACAGAGTTACTAGCGGGAAAGCCAAAAACATTCAGTACTTC.

This clonotype was seen repeatedly, ten times or more. This chain uses TRBV28 with TRBJ2-3, with a weak D call TRBD2 (6 bases). Germline V CDR1 and CDR2: MDHEN, SYDVKM. V lost 4 bases to trimming and J lost 2 bases, with 10 bases between them. The CDR3 runs 14 residues. This chain's CDR3 is CASSSLLATDTQYF. The CDR3 DNA reads as TGTGCCAGCAGTTCCTTACTAGCCACAGATACGCAGTATTTT. Complete variable domain (other parts from reference TRBV28 and TRBJ2-3): DVKVTQSSRYLVKRTGEKVFLECVQDMDHENMFWYRQDPGLGLRLIYFSYDVKMKEKGDIPEGYSVSREKKERFSLILESASTNQTSMYLCASSSLLATDTQYFGPGTRLTVL.

The J gene is TRBJ1-2, the V gene TRBV20-1, with a possible D match to TRBD1 (6 bases). The germline V gene has CDR1 DFQATT and CDR2 SNEGSKA (reference sequence). The CDR3 runs 15 residues. With 5 bases removed from V and 2 bases from J, the gap between germline ends came to 18 bases. CDR3 coding DNA: TGCAGTGCTCCAACGGTGGACAGCAAGAACTATGGCTACACCTTC. Encoded protein: CSAPTVDSKNYGYTF.

Comments on this clonotype: A read error may produce the germline difference seen at one junction end. The chain is built from TRBV6-2 or TRBV6-3 and TRBJ1-5; maybe TRBD1 (6 bases). The V gene's germline CDR1 is MNHEY and CDR2 SVGEGT. The CDR3 spans 15 residues. The CDR3 sequence is CASRYSTGRNQPQHF. DNA for the CDR3: TGTGCCAGCAGATACTCAACAGGGCGCAATCAGCCTCAGCATTTT.

On this clonotype itself: No conserved phenylalanine or tryptophan ends this CDR3, so it is likely a read error. The limits of the CDR3 on the DNA are not certain, so only TCRdb's listed CDR3 is given. The V call is TRBV29-1, the J call TRBJ2-1; the table's D call TRBD1 went unverified against the DNA. The length of the CDR3 is 16 amino acids, counting both ends. Germline CDR1 is SQVTM and CDR2 is ANQGSEA. The CDR3 protein is CSANEATQGGMGGHFV.

A word on this clonotype: Here the CDR3 omits its conserved ending phenylalanine or tryptophan, so a read error is the likely source. This chain uses TRBV6-1 with TRBJ1-1; D not certain. This CDR3 has 11 amino acids. CDR1 and CDR2 from the germline V gene are MNHNS and SASEGT. CDR3 in DNA: TGTGCCAGTAGTGAGAACACTGAAGCTTTCATT. Its protein product is CASSENTEAFI.

The chain employs TRBV30 and TRBJ2-5, with D possibly being TRBD2 (8 bases). CDR1 GTSNPN and CDR2 SVGIG come from the germline V gene (reference sequence). The ends were cut back, 5 bases at V and 7 bases at J, with 26 bases in the middle. The CDR3 is 16 amino acids. CDR3 DNA sequence: TGTGCCTGGGGAGGGGGCACTAGCGGAGATGGGGTGACCCAGTACTTC. Amino acid sequence: CAWGGGTSGDGVTQYF. The whole variable domain, filled in from reference TRBV30 and TRBJ2-5, reads SQTIHQWPATLVQPVGSPLSLECTVEGTSNPNLYWYRQAAGRGLQLLFYSVGIGQISSEVPQNLSASRPQDRQFILSSKKLLLSDSGFYLCAWGGGTSGDGVTQYFGPGTRLLVL.

Details on this clonotype: This may be a read error, as it is one base from a much larger clone. The CDR3 spells CSARDVQSSHNEQFF. As DNA, the CDR3 is TGCAGTGCTAGAGATGTACAGAGCTCCCACAATGAGCAGTTCTTC. The chain combines TRBV20-1 with TRBJ2-1; D gene ambiguous. The CDR3 extends over 15 amino acids. From germline, CDR1 is DFQATT and CDR2 SNEGSKA (reference sequence).